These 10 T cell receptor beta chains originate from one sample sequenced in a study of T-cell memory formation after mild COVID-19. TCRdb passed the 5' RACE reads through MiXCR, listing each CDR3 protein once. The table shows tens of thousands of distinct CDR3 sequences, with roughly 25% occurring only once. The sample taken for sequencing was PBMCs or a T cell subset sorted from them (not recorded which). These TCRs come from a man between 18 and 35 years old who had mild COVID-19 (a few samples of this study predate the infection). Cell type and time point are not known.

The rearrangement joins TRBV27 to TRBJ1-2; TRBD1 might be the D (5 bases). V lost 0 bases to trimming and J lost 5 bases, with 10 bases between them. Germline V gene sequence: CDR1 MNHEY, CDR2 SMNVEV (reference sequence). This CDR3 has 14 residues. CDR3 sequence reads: CASSLSAGTYGYTF. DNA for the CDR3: TGTGCCAGCAGTTTATCGGCAGGGACTTATGGCTACACCTTC.

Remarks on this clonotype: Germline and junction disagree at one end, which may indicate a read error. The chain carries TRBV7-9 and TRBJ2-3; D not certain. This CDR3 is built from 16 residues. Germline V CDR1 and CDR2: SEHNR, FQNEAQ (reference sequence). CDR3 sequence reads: CASSIARTVSTDTQYF. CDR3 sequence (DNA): TGTGCCAGCAGCATAGCCCGGACGGTCAGCACAGATACGCAGTATTTT.

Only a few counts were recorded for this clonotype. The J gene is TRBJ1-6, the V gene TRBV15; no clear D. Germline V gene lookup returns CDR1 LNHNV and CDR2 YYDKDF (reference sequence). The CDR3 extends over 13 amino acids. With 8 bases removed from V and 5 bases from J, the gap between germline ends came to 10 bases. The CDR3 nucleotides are TGTGCCACCGGGGAGATGAATAATTCACCCCTCCACTTT. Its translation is CATGEMNNSPLHF.

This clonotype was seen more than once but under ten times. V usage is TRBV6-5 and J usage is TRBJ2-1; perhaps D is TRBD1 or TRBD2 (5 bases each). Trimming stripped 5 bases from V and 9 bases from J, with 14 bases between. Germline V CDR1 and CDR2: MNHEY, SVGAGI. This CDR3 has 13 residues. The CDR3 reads CASSRVGDGEQFF. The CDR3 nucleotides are TGTGCCAGCAGTCGCGTGGGGGACGGTGAGCAGTTCTTC.

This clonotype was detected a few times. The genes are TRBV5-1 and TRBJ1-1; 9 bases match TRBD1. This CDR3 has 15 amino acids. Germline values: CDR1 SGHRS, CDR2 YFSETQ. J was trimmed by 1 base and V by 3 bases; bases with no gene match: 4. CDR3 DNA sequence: TGCGCCAGCAGCTCCTCGGGACAGGGGAACACTGAAGCTTTCTTT. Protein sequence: CASSSSGQGNTEAFF.

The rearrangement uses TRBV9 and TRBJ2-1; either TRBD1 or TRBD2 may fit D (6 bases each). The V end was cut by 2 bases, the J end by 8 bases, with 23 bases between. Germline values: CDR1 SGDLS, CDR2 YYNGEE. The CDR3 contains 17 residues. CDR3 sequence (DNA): TGTGCCAGCAGCGTCGGAGGGGGTACCGGGTGGAGCGATGAGCAGTTCTTC. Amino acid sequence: CASSVGGGTGWSDEQFF. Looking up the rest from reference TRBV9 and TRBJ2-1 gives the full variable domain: DSGVTQTPKHLITATGQRVTLRCSPRSGDLSVYWYQQSLDQGLQFLIQYYNGEERAKGNILERFSAQQFPDLHSELNLSSLELGDSALYFCASSVGGGTGWSDEQFFGPGTRLTVL.

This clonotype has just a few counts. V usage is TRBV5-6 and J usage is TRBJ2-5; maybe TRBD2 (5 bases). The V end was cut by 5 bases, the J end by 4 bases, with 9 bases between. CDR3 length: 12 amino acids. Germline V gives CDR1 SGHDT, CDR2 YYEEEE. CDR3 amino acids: CASRTEGETQYF. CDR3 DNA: TGTGCCAGCAGAACAGAGGGAGAGACCCAGTACTTC.

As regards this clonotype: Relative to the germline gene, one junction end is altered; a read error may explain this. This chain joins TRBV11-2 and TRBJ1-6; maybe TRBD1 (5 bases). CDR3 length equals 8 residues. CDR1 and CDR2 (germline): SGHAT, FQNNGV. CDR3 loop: CASPWGDF. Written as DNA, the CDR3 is TGTGCCAGCCCGTGGGGGGACTTT. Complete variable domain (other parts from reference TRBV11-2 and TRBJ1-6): EAGVAQSPRYKIIEKRQSVAFWCNPISGHATLYWYQQILGQGPKLLIQFQNNGVVDDSQLPKDRFSAERLKGVDSTLKIQPAKLEDSAVYLCASPWGDFGNGTRLTVT.

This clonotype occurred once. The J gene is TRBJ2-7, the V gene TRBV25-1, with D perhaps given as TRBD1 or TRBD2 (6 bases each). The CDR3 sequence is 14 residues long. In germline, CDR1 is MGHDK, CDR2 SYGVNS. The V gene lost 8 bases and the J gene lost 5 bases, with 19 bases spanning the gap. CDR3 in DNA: TGTGCCAGCCGCGGAGGTGGGGGGCTCGACGAGCAGTACTTC. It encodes CASRGGGGLDEQYF.

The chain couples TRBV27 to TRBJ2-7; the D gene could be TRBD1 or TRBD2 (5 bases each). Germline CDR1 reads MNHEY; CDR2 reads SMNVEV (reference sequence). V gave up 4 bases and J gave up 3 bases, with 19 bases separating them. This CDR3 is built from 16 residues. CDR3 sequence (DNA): TGTGCCAGCAGTTCATGGTCAGGGACCCCCTACTACGAGCAGTACTTC. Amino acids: CASSSWSGTPYYEQYF.